Below, one TCR beta chain is given with its context. These data are taken from a study of blood T cell repertoires in COVID-19. Turning to the study itself: Collection of acute and convalescent COVID-19 samples took place in the United States, Italy and Spain. Sources were T cells, B-cell-depleted T cells, or PBMCs; the material itself was cDNA or gDNA.

In the authors' workflow: Amplification with reference gene primers provided the estimates of nucleated cell counts. The table came from immunoSEQ multiplex PCR; TCRdb's copy has only in-frame clones and leaves some out. That table gives V, J and clone size, and the DNA gave D and trimming. The table records approximately 74,000 clones, approximately 83% of them present only once. CDR1 MGHRA and CDR2 YSYEKL come from the germline V gene. The CDR3 loop spans 15 amino acids. V lost 1 base, J lost 7 bases, and 5 bases stayed unmatched. The gene calls are TRBV4-1 and TRBJ1-5, with 9 nucleotides matching TRBD1. The sequencing input was peripheral blood. This sequence originates from an elderly man with active or convalescent COVID-19. CDR3 DNA: TGCGCCAGCAGCCAAGGGGGACAGGGAAGGCAGCCCCAGCATTTT. Protein product: CASSQGGQGRQPQHF.